This is a list of T cell receptor beta chains from one sample in a study of cytomegalovirus exposure and HLA in healthy donors. Clones were read by immunoSEQ multiplex PCR, and TCRdb kept only the in-frame ones, dropping some. The data contain about 160,000 clones, about 86% of them singletons. Sequencing was performed on PBMCs. All receptors come from a woman younger than 35 in good health and CMV-seronegative. Each CDR3 is given with its conserved first and last residue. Fields, in order: V gene, J gene, clone size, D gene, CDR3 protein, CDR3 DNA. The D gene is left open where the match is weak. Part of the rows lack a size; the others show once, few, many or a class for expanded clones.

v_gene: TRBV5-1
j_gene: TRBJ2-1
abundance: -
d_gene: TRBD2
CDR3aa: CASSLGTSGRTHYNEQFF
CDR3nt: TGCGCCAGCAGCTTGGGTACTAGCGGGAGGACACATTACAATGAGCAGTTCTTC

v_gene: TRBV10-3
j_gene: TRBJ2-2
abundance: -
d_gene: -
CDR3aa: CAISALESNTGELFF
CDR3nt: TGTGCCATCAGTGCCTTAGAATCGAACACCGGGGAGCTGTTTTTT

v_gene: TRBV2
j_gene: TRBJ1-4
abundance: -
d_gene: TRBD1
CDR3aa: CASGPVGTGNEKLFF
CDR3nt: TGTGCCAGCGGCCCAGTTGGGACAGGGAACGAAAAACTGTTTTTT

v_gene: TRBV6-5
j_gene: TRBJ2-3
abundance: -
d_gene: -
CDR3aa: CASSYGGPTTDTQYF
CDR3nt: TGTGCCAGCAGTTACGGAGGACCCACCACAGATACGCAGTATTTT

v_gene: TRBV19
j_gene: TRBJ2-1
abundance: -
d_gene: TRBD2
CDR3aa: CASNQRELDEQFF
CDR3nt: TGTGCCAGTAATCAGCGGGAGTTGGATGAGCAGTTCTTC

v_gene: TRBV18
j_gene: TRBJ1-4
abundance: -
d_gene: -
CDR3aa: CASSPPLSEKLFF
CDR3nt: TGTGCCAGCTCACCACCTTTGAGTGAAAAACTGTTTTTT

v_gene: TRBV4-1
j_gene: TRBJ1-6
abundance: -
d_gene: -
CDR3aa: CASSPTPGFGVVLLYNSPLHF
CDR3nt: TGCGCCAGCAGCCCAACTCCGGGTTTCGGTGTTGTCCTGCTGTATAATTCACCCCTCCACTTT

v_gene: TRBV5-1
j_gene: TRBJ1-1
abundance: -
d_gene: -
CDR3aa: CASSLDGGGSTEAFF
CDR3nt: TGCGCCAGCAGCTTGGACGGGGGAGGAAGCACTGAAGCTTTCTTT

v_gene: TRBV19
j_gene: TRBJ1-2
abundance: few
d_gene: -
CDR3aa: CASNSAGGANYGYTF
CDR3nt: TGTGCCAGTAATTCTGCCGGGGGAGCGAACTATGGCTACACCTTC

v_gene: TRBV6-1
j_gene: TRBJ2-3
abundance: -
d_gene: -
CDR3aa: CASLWLDTQYF
CDR3nt: TGTGCCAGCTTGTGGCTGGATACGCAGTATTTT

v_gene: TRBV4-1
j_gene: TRBJ1-1
abundance: -
d_gene: -
CDR3aa: CASSLQPGKDTEAFF
CDR3nt: TGCGCCAGCAGCTTGCAGCCAGGGAAGGACACTGAAGCTTTCTTT